The 32 T cell receptor beta chains presented below share a single source sample, sequenced in a study of CD8 T cells in Susac syndrome. It was with random hexamers that roughly 0.45 to 1 ug RNA was reverse transcribed. TCRdb processed the immunoSEQ multiplex PCR reads anew with MiXCR; each CDR3 protein has one entry. The sample lists about 240,000 distinct CDR3 sequences, 90% to 96% occurring once. The specimen sequenced was CD4+ T cells from PBMCs. These receptor sequences come from a human donor with Susac syndrome.

The chain combines TRBV20-1 with TRBJ2-5; TRBD1 matches 9 bases. The junction had 10 bases not matched to a gene; V was cut back by 3 bases and J by 5 bases. The CDR3 covers 15 residues. Germline-derived CDR1 and CDR2 are DFQATT and SNEGSKA (reference sequence). The CDR3 protein is CSARITGGGEETQYF. The CDR3 DNA is TGCAGTGCTAGGATAACAGGGGGCGGCGAGGAGACCCAGTACTTC.

This sequence joins TRBV18 and TRBJ2-5; D call uncertain. From germline, CDR1 is KGHSH and CDR2 LQKENI. Trimming stripped 5 bases from V and 0 bases from J, with 4 bases between. The CDR3 has 12 amino acids. CDR3 nucleotides: TGTGCCAGCTCAGGGTACCAAGAGACCCAGTACTTC. Its protein product is CASSGYQETQYF. Looking up the rest from reference TRBV18 and TRBJ2-5 gives the full variable domain: NAGVMQNPRHLVRRRGQEARLRCSPMKGHSHVYWYRQLPEEGLKFMVYLQKENIIDESGMPKERFSAEFPKEGPSILRIQQVVRGDSAAYFCASSGYQETQYFGPGTRLLVL.

The chain uses TRBV12-3 or TRBV12-4 and TRBJ1-4; no reliable D call. The germline V and J ends were trimmed by 6 bases and 8 bases, with 13 bases remaining between them. This CDR3 has 13 amino acids. DNA of the CDR3: TGTGCCAGCAGCCCCGCTTGGGCGGAAAAACTGTTTTTT. Translation gives CASSPAWAEKLFF.

This chain links TRBV29-1 with TRBJ2-2; TRBD1 matches at 9 bases. V shed 7 bases and J 2 bases; nucleotides not matched to a gene: 5. CDR3 length: 14 residues. Germline values: CDR1 SQVTM, CDR2 ANQGSEA. CDR3 protein: CSARDRENTGELFF. CDR3 sequence (DNA): TGCAGCGCGCGGGACAGGGAAAACACCGGGGAGCTGTTTTTT.

The chain carries TRBV29-1 and TRBJ1-1; perhaps TRBD1 as D (5 bases). Germline lookup yields CDR1 SQVTM and CDR2 ANQGSEA. This CDR3 has 14 residues. V dropped 5 bases and J dropped 1 base, with 14 bases sitting between them. This chain's CDR3 is CSVRPGVGNTEAFF. The CDR3, as DNA: TGCAGCGTTCGACCGGGGGTAGGGAACACTGAAGCTTTCTTT.

The chain has TRBV12-3 or TRBV12-4 and TRBJ1-2, with 7 bases identical to TRBD1. The ends lost 7 bases at V and 9 bases at J; junction bases unmatched: 8. There are 12 residues in the CDR3. CDR3: CASMSTGLRYTF. The CDR3 bases are TGTGCCAGCATGTCGACAGGGTTGCGCTACACCTTC.

This sequence joins TRBV6-6 and TRBJ2-4; no reliable D call. This CDR3 contains 12 residues. Between the trimmed V and J ends, which lost 4 bases and 4 bases, there was a span of 5 bases. The germline V gene has CDR1 MNHNY and CDR2 SVGAGI (reference sequence). The CDR3 DNA is TGTGCCAGCAGTTTTCAGAAAAACATTCAGTACTTC. Residues: CASSFQKNIQYF.

The chain employs TRBV28 and TRBJ1-2; TRBD1 is a possible D gene (5 bases). V lost 7 bases, J lost 2 bases, and 17 bases lay in between. Germline loops: CDR1 MDHEN, CDR2 SYDVKM. This CDR3 has 15 residues. The CDR3 region is CASTGRGSGNYGYTF. Here the CDR3 DNA reads TGTGCCAGCACGGGACGAGGTTCTGGGAACTATGGCTACACCTTC.

The V and J genes are TRBV7-3 and TRBJ2-7, with no clear D. This CDR3 contains 13 residues. The V end lost 2 bases, the J end lost 2 bases, and 7 bases lay between the germline ends. The germline CDR1 and CDR2 sequences are SGHTA and FQGTGA. CDR3 sequence reads: CASSLGVAYEQYF. CDR3 nucleotides: TGTGCCAGCAGCTTAGGGGTCGCCTACGAGCAGTACTTC.

The chain's CDR3 is CASPGGELFF. In nucleotides, the CDR3 is TGTGCCAGCCCCGGGGGGGAGCTGTTTTTT. The chain recombines TRBV6-4 with TRBJ2-2; D not certain. The CDR3 runs to 10 residues. CDR1 is MRHNA and CDR2 is SNTAGT in the germline V gene. The V end was cut by 8 bases, the J end by 8 bases, with 6 bases between.

The V and J genes are TRBV28 and TRBJ2-5; D might be TRBD1 (6 bases). From germline, CDR1 is MDHEN and CDR2 SYDVKM. V lost 5 bases to trimming and J lost 7 bases, with 20 bases between them. CDR3 length: 15 residues. The CDR3 bases are TGTGCCAGCAGTACCGGACAGCTGGGCTGGGGGACCCAGTACTTC. This codes for CASSTGQLGWGTQYF.

This clonotype was seen a single time. The chain joins TRBV19 to TRBJ1-5; D is ambiguous. Germline V gene lookup returns CDR1 LNHDA and CDR2 SQIVND (reference sequence). CDR3 length: 17 residues. The germline V and J ends were trimmed by 4 bases and 0 bases, with 16 bases remaining between them. CDR3 loop: CASSRRAFQYSNQPQHF. For the CDR3, the DNA is TGTGCCAGTAGTAGGCGGGCCTTTCAATATAGCAATCAGCCCCAGCATTTT.

V and J are TRBV14 and TRBJ2-1; D gene unclear. In germline, CDR1 is SGHDN, CDR2 FVKESK. This CDR3 contains 14 residues. Trimming took 1 base from V and 4 from J, leaving 8 bases between them. CDR3 loop: CASSQVSPYNEQFF. CDR3 bases: TGTGCCAGCAGCCAAGTTTCACCATACAATGAGCAGTTCTTC.

V is TRBV14 and J is TRBJ1-2, with D possibly being TRBD1 (6 bases). Trimming stripped 4 bases from V and 7 bases from J, with 16 bases between. The CDR3 length is 14 residues. Germline assignment: CDR1 SGHDN and CDR2 FVKESK. CDR3 nucleotides: TGTGCCAGCAGCCCCACCTTACAGGGCTTTGGCTACACCTTC. The encoded protein is CASSPTLQGFGYTF.

The rearrangement uses TRBV20-1 and TRBJ2-2; maybe TRBD2 (6 bases). CDR1 DFQATT and CDR2 SNEGSKA come from the germline V gene (reference sequence). This CDR3 is 14 amino acids long. Trimming took off 1 base at V and 2 bases at J, with 8 bases between the two ends. CDR3: CSARGTINTGELFF. As DNA, the CDR3 is TGCAGTGCTAGAGGGACTATAAACACCGGGGAGCTGTTTTTT.

This CDR3 reads CSAMVAGGDYEQYF. Written as DNA, the CDR3 is TGCAGTGCTATGGTTGCGGGGGGAGACTACGAGCAGTACTTC. The chain joins TRBV20-1 to TRBJ2-7; 8 positions match TRBD2. Per germline, CDR1 DFQATT and CDR2 SNEGSKA (reference sequence). With V trimmed by 4 bases and J by 3 bases, 8 bases remained unmatched. This CDR3 has 14 residues.

The chain joins TRBV18 to TRBJ2-5; unclear D gene. Germline V gene data show CDR1 as KGHSH and CDR2 as LQKENI. V shed 0 bases and J shed 5 bases, with 4 bases lying between them. The length of the CDR3 is 12 residues. This CDR3 is CASSPPYETQYF. DNA of the CDR3: TGTGCCAGCTCACCACCGTACGAGACCCAGTACTTC.

The chain has TRBV20-1 and TRBJ1-4; D is ambiguous. CDR3 size: 14 residues. Germline-derived CDR1 and CDR2 are DFQATT and SNEGSKA (reference sequence). Trimming took 5 bases from V and 8 from J, leaving 18 bases between them. The CDR3 DNA sequence: TGCAGTGCTCGACGAATGAGAGGACGGGAAAAACTGTTTTTT. Its translation: CSARRMRGREKLFF.

The V call is TRBV2, the J call TRBJ1-2; no clear D gene. CDR3 size: 13 residues. Germline V CDR1 and CDR2: SNHLY, FYNNEI. Trimming took off 10 bases at V and 4 bases at J, with 16 bases between the two ends. The CDR3 DNA reads as TGTGCCACCAGAGGGCAGTCATTCTATGGCTACACCTTC. Protein product: CATRGQSFYGYTF.

The chain carries TRBV10-3 and TRBJ2-3; tentatively, D is TRBD1 (5 bases). The V gene lost 3 bases and the J gene lost 2 bases, with 9 bases spanning the gap. Germline-derived CDR1 and CDR2 are ENHRY and SYGVKD. CDR3 length equals 14 residues. For the CDR3, the DNA is TGTGCCATCAGTGAATCGACAGCCACAGATACGCAGTATTTT. Amino acid sequence: CAISESTATDTQYF.

The J gene is TRBJ2-7, the V gene TRBV20-1; D is perhaps TRBD1 (5 bases). This CDR3 spans 13 amino acids. V was shortened by 4 bases and J by 1 base, with 11 bases between the two germline ends. Germline assignment: CDR1 DFQATT and CDR2 SNEGSKA (reference sequence). For the CDR3, the DNA is TGCAGTGCTAACCCGACAGCTTCCTACGAGCAGTACTTC. Its protein product is CSANPTASYEQYF.

The chain links TRBV18 to TRBJ1-2; no clear D. V gave up 2 bases and J gave up 3 bases, with 19 bases separating them. CDR3 length equals 17 residues. Germline CDR1 KGHSH, CDR2 LQKENI. The CDR3 protein is CASSPNVASLGDYGYTF. The CDR3 DNA reads TGTGCCAGCTCACCAAACGTCGCGTCCCTGGGTGACTATGGCTACACCTTC.

This chain joins TRBV11-1 and TRBJ2-1; 7 positions agree with TRBD1. The CDR3 has 14 residues. V lost 5 bases, J lost 4 bases, and 5 bases stayed unmatched. The germline gives CDR1 SGHAT, CDR2 FQDESV (reference sequence). CDR3 DNA: TGTGCCAGCAGCCTACAGGGGTCATACAATGAGCAGTTCTTC. It translates to CASSLQGSYNEQFF.

V usage is TRBV28 and J usage is TRBJ2-7; 10 positions agree with TRBD2. Germline CDR1 MDHEN, CDR2 SYDVKM. J lost 3 bases, V lost 4 bases, and 6 bases had no gene match. The CDR3 loop spans 15 amino acids. In nucleotides, the CDR3 is TGTGCCAGCAGTTCACCCGTAGCGGGAGGCTACGAGCAGTACTTC. Amino acid sequence: CASSSPVAGGYEQYF.

V usage is TRBV3-1 and J usage is TRBJ1-2; a weak D match, TRBD1 (5 bases). The length of the CDR3 is 13 residues. Germline V gives CDR1 LGHDT, CDR2 YNNKEL (reference sequence). V was cut by 1 base and J by 8 bases, with 11 bases left in between. The CDR3 spells CASSQGGARGYTF. In DNA form, the CDR3 reads TGTGCCAGCAGCCAAGGAGGGGCACGGGGCTACACCTTC.

The rearrangement joins TRBV7-2 to TRBJ2-1; the D is unclear. The length of the CDR3 is 14 residues. V was pared by 6 bases and J by 9 bases, with 18 bases between. Germline V gives CDR1 SGHTA, CDR2 FQGNSA. This CDR3 is CASSLSLGSGEQFF. CDR3 nucleotide sequence: TGTGCCAGCAGTCTAAGCCTGGGGTCCGGTGAGCAGTTCTTC.

The gene calls are TRBV29-1 and TRBJ2-5; D not certain. Germline loops: CDR1 SQVTM, CDR2 ANQGSEA. The CDR3 sequence is 10 residues long. Trimming stripped 7 bases from V and 2 bases from J, with 5 bases between. The CDR3 spells CSAQQETQYF. The CDR3 DNA sequence: TGCAGCGCCCAACAAGAGACCCAGTACTTC.

This chain connects TRBV27 to TRBJ1-2; weak D call: TRBD1 (6 bases). The CDR3 is 17 amino acids. Germline V CDR1 and CDR2: MNHEY, SMNVEV (reference sequence). The V end was cut by 6 bases, the J end by 0 bases, with 20 bases between. CDR3 loop: CASRGRDKAFTNYGYTF. Written as DNA, the CDR3 is TGTGCCAGCAGGGGCCGGGACAAGGCTTTTACTAACTATGGCTACACCTTC.

As to this clonotype: Germline and junction disagree at one end, which may indicate a read error. This rearrangement joins TRBV20-1 to TRBJ1-3; no clear D. Germline V lookup: CDR1 DFQATT, CDR2 SNEGSKA (reference sequence). There are 15 residues in the CDR3. This CDR3 reads CSARVEAVSENTIYF. The CDR3 DNA reads as TGCAGTGCTAGAGTGGAGGCAGTCTCTGAAAACACCATATATTTT.

The chain is built from TRBV7-8 and TRBJ2-2; maybe TRBD1 (6 bases). This CDR3 has 13 amino acids. Trimming took 2 bases from V and 7 from J, leaving 8 bases between them. Germline CDR1 and CDR2: SGHVS and FQNEAQ. As DNA, the CDR3 is TGTGCCAGCAGCTTAATACAGGGCGGGGAGCTGTTTTTT. It specifies CASSLIQGGELFF.

The CDR3 protein is CSVGTSGQETQYF. Written as DNA, the CDR3 is TGCAGCGTTGGGACTAGCGGTCAAGAGACCCAGTACTTC. This chain connects TRBV29-1 to TRBJ2-5; 10 bases agree with TRBD2. Germline V lookup: CDR1 SQVTM, CDR2 ANQGSEA. V shed 4 bases, J shed 2 bases, and the junction held 1 base outside the gene matches. The CDR3 is 13 residues long.

CDR3 in DNA: TGTGCCAGCATCTTTAGTCATTTGGTCTACGAGCAGTACTTC. Translating gives CASIFSHLVYEQYF. This chain links TRBV3-1 with TRBJ2-7, with no clear D. CDR3 length: 14 residues. CDR1 and CDR2 (germline): LGHDT, YNNKEL (reference sequence). Trimming pared 7 bases from V and 3 bases from J, leaving 16 bases between.